These 9 T cell receptor beta chains share one sample of origin, sequenced in a study of blood T cell repertoires in COVID-19. Profiling relied on immunoSEQ multiplex PCR, and the TCRdb table lists in-frame clones only, not all of them. The data show roughly 400,000 clones, 80% to 90% seen once. The specimen was PBMCs or T cells enriched from blood (not recorded which). All receptors derive from a man younger than 45 who had recovered from COVID-19.

This clone was seen more than once but under ten times. The chain has TRBV11-2 and TRBJ2-7; 8 bases map to TRBD2. Looked up from germline, CDR1 is SGHAT and CDR2 is FQNNGV. CDR3 length: 17 amino acids. With 0 bases clipped from V and 6 bases from J, the junction kept 13 bases outside the gene matches. The CDR3 coding sequence is TGTGCCAGCAGCTTAGAGGGCACGGCGGGAGCGGGGGTCGAGCAGTACTTC. It encodes CASSLEGTAGAGVEQYF.

This chain joins TRBV11-2 and TRBJ2-2; TRBD1 matches at 10 bases. CDR3 length equals 16 residues. Germline V gives CDR1 SGHAT, CDR2 FQNNGV. J lost 5 bases, V lost 5 bases, and 8 bases had no gene match. Written as DNA, the CDR3 is TGTGCCAGCAGCCATATAGGACAGGGGGGGACCGGGGAGCTGTTTTTT. It translates to CASSHIGQGGTGELFF. The full variable domain, with the rest looked up from reference TRBV11-2 and TRBJ2-2, is EAGVAQSPRYKIIEKRQSVAFWCNPISGHATLYWYQQILGQGPKLLIQFQNNGVVDDSQLPKDRFSAERLKGVDSTLKIQPAKLEDSAVYLCASSHIGQGGTGELFFGEGSRLTVL.

This clone has only a few counts. J is TRBJ1-6 and V is TRBV5-6; D is unclear. The CDR3 is made up of 17 amino acids. The germline V gene has CDR1 SGHDT and CDR2 YYEEEE. V was shortened by 0 bases and J by 8 bases, with 18 bases between the two germline ends. CDR3 in DNA: TGTGCCAGCAGCTTGGCTGGGATCCGGGGAATGTATTCACCCCTCCACTTT. Translated, it gives CASSLAGIRGMYSPLHF.

The rearrangement links TRBV5-1 to TRBJ1-5; possibly TRBD1 for D (5 bases). Germline V gene sequence: CDR1 SGHRS, CDR2 YFSETQ. Trimming removed 1 base at V and 1 base at J, with 9 bases between. The CDR3 sequence is 15 residues long. The CDR3 reads CASSLNGASNQPQHF. CDR3 DNA sequence: TGCGCCAGCAGCTTGAATGGGGCCAGCAATCAGCCCCAGCATTTT.

The CDR3 spells CASSLQGGGSYEQYF. CDR3 DNA: TGTGCCAGCAGTCTACAGGGCGGAGGATCCTACGAGCAGTACTTC. The rearrangement joins TRBV6-5 to TRBJ2-7, with D possibly TRBD1 on 6 matching bases. Germline values: CDR1 MNHEY, CDR2 SVGAGI. The CDR3 consists of 15 residues. The V end lost 5 bases, the J end lost 1 base, and 15 bases lay between the germline ends.

The gene calls are TRBV3-1 (or the pseudogene TRBV3-2) and TRBJ2-7, with 10 bases aligning to TRBD1. The trim removed 0 bases at V and 6 bases at J, leaving 11 bases unmatched. This CDR3 is 17 amino acids long. Germline lookup yields CDR1 LGHDT and CDR2 YNNKEL (reference sequence). CDR3 in amino acids: CASSQDPAGTGASEQYF. The CDR3 coding sequence is TGTGCCAGCAGCCAAGATCCAGCGGGGACAGGGGCGAGCGAGCAGTACTTC.

The chain joins TRBV11-2 to TRBJ2-1, with a weak D call TRBD2 (5 bases). The V gene's germline CDR1 is SGHAT and CDR2 FQNNGV. This CDR3 is built from 15 residues. Trimming removed 0 bases from V and 2 bases from J, with 8 bases in between. The CDR3 region has the DNA TGTGCCAGCAGCTTAGACGACGGGACCTACAATGAGCAGTTCTTC. Translation: CASSLDDGTYNEQFF.

The V call is TRBV7-8, the J call TRBJ2-2; 12 bases agree with TRBD2. The V segment lost 5 bases and the J segment 3 bases; nucleotides outside the gene matches: 4. Germline CDR1 and CDR2: SGHVS and FQNEAQ. The CDR3 loop spans 16 amino acids. The CDR3 DNA sequence: TGTGCCAGCAGCGGACGACTAGCGGGAGACACCGGGGAGCTGTTTTTT. It translates to CASSGRLAGDTGELFF.

The chain is built from TRBV28 and TRBJ2-1; a possible D gene is TRBD2 (5 bases). The CDR3 is made up of 13 amino acids. V was trimmed by 11 bases and J by 10 bases, leaving 21 bases between them. CDR1 is MDHEN, CDR2 SYDVKM, per germline. Here the CDR3 reads CASRGPGGREQFF. In DNA, the CDR3 is TGTGCCTCACGTGGGCCAGGAGGAAGAGAGCAGTTCTTC. Full variable domain (missing parts from reference TRBV28 and TRBJ2-1): DVKVTQSSRYLVKRTGEKVFLECVQDMDHENMFWYRQDPGLGLRLIYFSYDVKMKEKGDIPEGYSVSREKKERFSLILESASTNQTSMYLCASRGPGGREQFFGPGTRLTVL.